The source of this TCR beta chain is a study of CD8 T cells in ankylosing spondylitis. Whole-study results and caveats: Eight or nine highly homologous variants made up a TCR beta motif that seemed to typify ankylosing spondylitis blood.

Regarding this clonotype: As yet, its antigen is unknown.

Using its own MiXCR run on the 5' RACE reads, TCRdb lists one record per CDR3 protein. The sample has under 450,000 distinct CDR3 sequences; roughly 15% are singletons. Trimming at V came to 1 base and at J to 4 bases, leaving 9 bases not matched to a gene. Germline lookup yields CDR1 DFQATT and CDR2 SNEGSKA (reference sequence). The CDR3 is made up of 17 amino acids. The receptor's source is a male donor with ankylosing spondylitis. What was sequenced was blood, either unsorted or a sorted T cell fraction (not recorded which). The chain joins TRBV20-1 to TRBJ2-5, with 13 positions matching TRBD2. CDR3 residues: CSARVPRTSGSRETQYF. The CDR3 nucleotides read TGCAGTGCTAGAGTCCCGCGGACTAGCGGGAGTCGAGAGACCCAGTACTTC.